One sample yielded the 14 T cell receptor beta chains listed below, sequenced in a study of T cell repertoires in cytomegalovirus infection. These receptors lack a known antigen. TCRdb re-analysed the reads in MiXCR, keeping a single row per CDR3 protein. The repertoire holds 650,000 to 900,000 distinct CDR3 sequences, 32% seen once, with around an eighth in the top ten. The sample here was cultured CD8+ T cells from PBMCs, taken from culture after CMV antigen stimulation. These receptors all stem from a human donor in good health (CMV status not recorded). Some clones in this sample may be carry-over from other donors' samples.

The chain uses TRBV11-1 and TRBJ2-7; 9 nucleotides match TRBD2. This CDR3 is 15 amino acids long. The germline gives CDR1 SGHAT, CDR2 FQDESV (reference sequence). The V segment lost 7 bases and the J segment 0 bases; nucleotides outside the gene matches: 7. CDR3 amino acids: CASTSTSGGSYEQYF. CDR3 bases: TGTGCCAGCACCTCGACTAGCGGTGGCTCCTACGAGCAGTACTTC.

This chain connects TRBV4-3 to TRBJ2-3, with D unresolved. This CDR3 contains 17 residues. V lost 0 bases and J lost 1, with 14 bases in between. Germline CDR1 is LGHNA and CDR2 is YSLEER. The CDR3 DNA is TGCGCCAGCAGCCAAGACGCCTACTACATACGCACAGATACGCAGTATTTT. This translates into CASSQDAYYIRTDTQYF.

This chain links TRBV20-1 with TRBJ2-1; 15 positions match TRBD2. V lost 6 bases to trimming and J lost 10 bases; unmatched junction nucleotides: 10. The V gene's germline CDR1 is DFQATT and CDR2 SNEGSKA (reference sequence). The CDR3 totals 15 residues. The DNA for the CDR3 is TGCAGTGCCCACGGACTAGCGGGGGGGCCAGGGGAGCAGTTCTTC. Translation: CSAHGLAGGPGEQFF.

This clonotype occurred a few times. The chain has TRBV20-1 and TRBJ2-3; D is perhaps TRBD2 (5 bases). The CDR3 totals 15 residues. Trimming took 0 bases from V and 3 from J, leaving 13 bases between them. Germline CDR1 DFQATT, CDR2 SNEGSKA (reference sequence). DNA for the CDR3: TGCAGTGCTAGAGATCTCGGCGTAGCGACAGATACGCAGTATTTT. Translation gives CSARDLGVATDTQYF.

J is TRBJ2-5 and V is TRBV7-8; D is possibly TRBD1 or TRBD2 (6 bases each). This CDR3 is built from 14 residues. Germline-derived CDR1 and CDR2 are SGHVS and FQNEAQ. V was cut by 1 base and J by 14 bases, with 20 bases left in between. Here the CDR3 DNA reads TGTGCCAGCAGCTTAGATCCTCGGCAGGGGAGGTTTTACTTC. Its translation is CASSLDPRQGRFYF.

J is TRBJ2-5 and V is TRBV5-5, with D possibly being TRBD1 (6 bases). CDR3 size: 15 residues. Trimming shortened V by 0 bases and J by 5 bases, and 14 bases separated the two germline ends. Germline assignment: CDR1 SGHKS and CDR2 YYEKEE (reference sequence). Written as DNA, the CDR3 is TGTGCCAGCAGCTTGGGGGACACCCTAGTGGAGACCCAGTACTTC. Its protein is CASSLGDTLVETQYF.

The chain carries TRBV7-9 and TRBJ2-2, with 7 bases identical to TRBD1. Per germline, CDR1 SEHNR and CDR2 FQNEAQ (reference sequence). J was trimmed by 2 bases and V by 5 bases; bases with no gene match: 11. The length of the CDR3 is 17 residues. For the CDR3, the DNA is TGTGCCAGCAGCAGGGGGCCTACAGGGTTTAACACCGGGGAGCTGTTTTTT. Translation: CASSRGPTGFNTGELFF.

V gene TRBV27 combines with J gene TRBJ1-1; D unresolved. CDR1 MNHEY and CDR2 SMNVEV come from the germline V gene (reference sequence). The CDR3 contains 13 residues. V dropped 5 bases and J dropped 5 bases, with 12 bases sitting between them. The CDR3 here is CASSVGRKTEAFF. The CDR3 nucleotides are TGTGCCAGCAGTGTCGGAAGAAAGACTGAAGCTTTCTTT.

This clonotype was picked up a small number of times. The J gene is TRBJ1-1, the V gene TRBV27, with D possibly matching TRBD1 (6 bases). V was cut by 3 bases and J by 7 bases, with 12 bases left in between. The CDR3 extends over 13 amino acids. Germline CDR1 reads MNHEY; CDR2 reads SMNVEV (reference sequence). CDR3: CASSFPGGGEAFF. The CDR3 coding sequence is TGTGCCAGCAGTTTCCCGGGGGGCGGTGAAGCTTTCTTT.

This sequence joins TRBV5-6 and TRBJ2-3; D may be TRBD1 or TRBD2 (5 bases each). The CDR3 sequence is 13 residues long. The V and J ends lost 4 bases and 5 bases respectively, with 11 bases between them. Germline values: CDR1 SGHDT, CDR2 YYEEEE. Written as DNA, the CDR3 is TGTGCCAGCAGCACCGGTGGGGGAGATACGCAGTATTTT. Its translation is CASSTGGGDTQYF.

The chain has TRBV27 and TRBJ1-4; the D gene is possibly TRBD1 (5 bases). The CDR3 runs 14 residues. CDR1 is MNHEY, CDR2 SMNVEV, per germline (reference sequence). The V gene lost 6 bases and the J gene lost 3 bases, with 11 bases spanning the gap. The CDR3 nucleotides read TGTGCCAGCAGCGGGGGGAATTCTAATGAAAAACTGTTTTTT. This translates into CASSGGNSNEKLFF.

The chain has TRBV10-3 and TRBJ2-2; D uncertain. The CDR3 spans 14 residues. V shed 0 bases and J shed 4 bases, with 6 bases lying between them. Germline V gives CDR1 ENHRY, CDR2 SYGVKD. The CDR3 loop reads CAISESSLTGELFF. The CDR3 nucleotides read TGTGCCATCAGTGAGTCCTCCCTCACCGGGGAGCTGTTTTTT.

V usage is TRBV6-8 and J usage is TRBJ1-6; no firm D call. CDR1 and CDR2 (germline): MNHGY, SAAAGT. The CDR3 has 17 amino acids. The V end was cut by 0 bases, the J end by 0 bases, with 9 bases between. The CDR3 spells CASSYSHVTSYNSPLHF. In nucleotides, the CDR3 is TGTGCCAGCAGTTACTCCCACGTTACCTCCTATAATTCACCCCTCCACTTT.

This clonotype occurred a few times. The chain employs TRBV24-1 and TRBJ2-3; D not resolved. The CDR3 is made up of 13 amino acids. The germline CDR1 and CDR2 sequences are KGHDR and SFDVKD. V lost 6 bases, J lost 6 bases, and 12 bases lay in between. CDR3 sequence: CATSPSGLDTQYF. The CDR3 DNA reads as TGTGCCACCAGTCCCTCGGGCTTGGATACGCAGTATTTT.